This TCR beta chain was profiled in a study of blood T cell repertoires in COVID-19. The overall study: In each case, the material was cDNA or gDNA derived from T cells, B-cell-depleted T cells, or PBMCs.

In its sample, this clone was seen once. Authors' analysis steps: Estimated nucleated cell counts came from reference gene primer amplification. Using immunoSEQ multiplex PCR, the repertoire was profiled, and TCRdb retains in-frame clones only, with some absent. The V and J calls and clone size were taken over from that table, and D and trimming were inferred from the DNA. The table lists hundreds of thousands of clones, more than 70% of them singletons. The study drew participants aged about 18 to 95 years from under 30 US areas. A PCR-confirmed or clinician-diagnosed COVID-19 case had contacted exposed participants within 2 weeks of entry. Per the germline V gene, CDR1 is MGHRA and CDR2 is YSYEKL. The CDR3 has 15 residues. V shed 0 bases and J 5 bases; nucleotides not matched to a gene: 3.

The rearrangement links TRBV4-1 to TRBJ1-1; 10 bases align to TRBD1. This TCR was sampled from a woman younger than 30 who had been exposed to COVID-19. The sequenced sample consisted of PBMCs or T cells enriched from blood (not recorded which). The CDR3 DNA sequence: TGCGCCAGCAGCCAAGATGGACAGGGGGGGACTGAAGCTTTCTTT. It encodes CASSQDGQGGTEAFF.